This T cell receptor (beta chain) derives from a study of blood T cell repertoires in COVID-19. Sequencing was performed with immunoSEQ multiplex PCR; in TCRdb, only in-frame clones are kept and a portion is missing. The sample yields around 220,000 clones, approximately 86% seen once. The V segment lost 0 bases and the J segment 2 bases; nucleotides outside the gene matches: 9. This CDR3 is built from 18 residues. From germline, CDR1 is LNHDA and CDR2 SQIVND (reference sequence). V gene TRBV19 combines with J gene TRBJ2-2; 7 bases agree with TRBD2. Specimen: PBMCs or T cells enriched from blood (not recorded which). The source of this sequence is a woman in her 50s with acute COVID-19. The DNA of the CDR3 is TGTGCCAGTAGTATAGATCGACGGCGGGGGTCCAACACCGGGGAGCTGTTTTTT. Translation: CASSIDRRRGSNTGELFF.